The table lists the clone carrying this TCR beta chain with a few counts. Its antigen remains unknown. V was shortened by 3 bases and J by 1 base, with 6 bases between the two germline ends. From germline, CDR1 is LNHNV and CDR2 YYDKDF (reference sequence). The CDR3 is made up of 13 amino acids. Generated by immunoSEQ multiplex PCR, the TCRdb table keeps only in-frame clones and is missing some. The sample includes tens of thousands of clones, about 81% of them seen just once. This entry is derived from a study of STAT3 mutations in large granular lymphocyte leukemia. Points from the study as a whole: In T-cell large granular lymphocyte leukemia, about half of patients showed multiple immunodominant subclonotypes.

The sample consisted of PBMCs. The genes are TRBV15 and TRBJ1-1; the D is unclear. The sequence was obtained from a human donor with T large granular lymphocyte leukemia. Some clones in this sample may be carry-over from other donors' samples. CDR3 DNA sequence: TGTGCCACCAGCAGGGACCGGAACACTGAAGCTTTCTTT. Protein sequence: CATSRDRNTEAFF.